This passage covers 17 T cell receptor beta chains from one sample sequenced in a study of T cells in Graves' hyperthyroidism and ophthalmopathy. From RNA transcripts, TCR beta CDR3 regions were amplified. A set of HTBI primers served as the primers for a first-round RT-PCR of the TCR CDR3. TCRdb passed the multiplex PCR reads through MiXCR, listing each CDR3 protein once. This sample has around 690,000 distinct CDR3 sequences, with less than 25% found just once. Sequenced input: blood. The source of these receptors is a man younger than 45 with Graves' ophthalmopathy.

This clonotype came up many times. The chain joins TRBV7-9 to TRBJ1-4; D may be TRBD1 (5 bases). The CDR3 is 14 amino acids. The germline V and J ends were trimmed by 5 bases and 7 bases, with 14 bases remaining between them. Germline CDR1 is SEHNR and CDR2 is FQNEAQ (reference sequence). The chain's CDR3 is CASSPSGTSEKLFF. Here the CDR3 DNA reads TGTGCCAGCAGCCCATCCGGGACCAGTGAAAAACTGTTTTTT.

This chain joins TRBV2 and TRBJ1-1; no firm D call. The CDR3 is made up of 10 amino acids. V was trimmed by 6 bases and J by 10 bases, leaving 9 bases between them. Germline V gene lookup returns CDR1 SNHLY and CDR2 FYNNEI. This CDR3 reads CASRGYAAFF. The CDR3 DNA reads as TGTGCCAGCAGAGGGTACGCAGCTTTCTTT.

As for this clonotype: A read error may account for a junction end that differs from germline. The gene calls are TRBV5-1 and TRBJ1-4, with D possibly matching TRBD1 (6 bases). This CDR3 has 17 amino acids. From germline, CDR1 is SGHRS and CDR2 YFSETQ. The CDR3 is CASSSGQTSATNEKLVF. CDR3 DNA: TGCGCCAGCAGCTCAGGACAGACCAGTGCAACTAATGAAAAACTGGTTTTT. Supplemented by reference TRBV5-1 and TRBJ1-4, the full variable domain reads KAGVTQTPRYLIKTRGQQVTLSCSPISGHRSVSWYQQTPGQGLQFLFEYFSETQRNKGNFPGRFSGRQFSNSRSEMNVSTLELGDSALYLCASSSGQTSATNEKLVFGSGTQLSVL.

In DNA form, the CDR3 reads TGTGCCAGCAGTCAAGACAGCGTGCCAACCGGGGAGCTGTTTTTT. It specifies CASSQDSVPTGELFF. V and J are TRBV28 and TRBJ2-2, with a possible D match to TRBD1 (5 bases). Germline assignment: CDR1 MDHEN and CDR2 SYDVKM. Trimming shortened V by 5 bases and J by 5 bases, and 15 bases separated the two germline ends. There are 15 residues in the CDR3.

This clonotype was observed a single time. The rearrangement links TRBV4-3 to TRBJ2-7; TRBD1 agrees at 7 bases. Looked up from germline, CDR1 is LGHNA and CDR2 is YSLEER. The V and J ends lost 0 bases and 0 bases, in that order; junction bases with no gene match: 2. The CDR3 sequence is 15 residues long. The CDR3 coding sequence is TGCGCCAGCAGCCAAGATGGGGACAGCTCCTACGAGCAGTACTTC. It encodes CASSQDGDSSYEQYF.

The rearrangement uses TRBV2 and TRBJ1-5; D remains ambiguous. Germline V gives CDR1 SNHLY, CDR2 FYNNEI. The CDR3 is 14 amino acids. Trimming left V 6 bases short and J 4 bases short, with 13 bases between. The CDR3 DNA reads as TGTGCCAGCAGGGCTGGACGTCCAAATCAGCCCCAGCATTTT. It specifies CASRAGRPNQPQHF.

The sample holds many counts of this clonotype. This chain joins TRBV6-1 and TRBJ1-1, with 7 bases that match TRBD1. Germline CDR1 reads MNHNS; CDR2 reads SASEGT. The CDR3 is made up of 15 amino acids. J lost 4 bases, V lost 7 bases, and 12 bases had no gene match. The CDR3 DNA is TGTGCCAGCACAAGGACAGGTCATTTGGGCACTGAAGCTTTCTTT. Translation gives CASTRTGHLGTEAFF.

The chain uses TRBV20-1 and TRBJ1-4; D is unclear. The CDR3 is 13 residues long. Germline lookup yields CDR1 DFQATT and CDR2 SNEGSKA (reference sequence). V dropped 0 bases and J dropped 8 bases, with 10 bases sitting between them. The CDR3 bases are TGCAGTGCTAGAGATTTGGGGAACGAAAAACTGTTTTTT. Its protein product is CSARDLGNEKLFF.

The V call is TRBV27, the J call TRBJ2-7; 7 bases are shared with TRBD2. Trimming cost V 5 bases and J 0 bases; bases outside gene matches: 7. CDR3 length: 15 amino acids. Germline CDR1 and CDR2: MNHEY and SMNVEV (reference sequence). The CDR3 region has the DNA TGTGCCAGCAGTCCTCTAGCGGAGGACTCCTACGAGCAGTACTTC. Amino acids: CASSPLAEDSYEQYF.

The chain is built from TRBV15 and TRBJ2-2; 7 positions match TRBD1. Germline trimming cut 3 bases from V and 7 bases from J; bases unmatched to any gene: 5. CDR1 is LNHNV, CDR2 YYDKDF, per germline (reference sequence). The CDR3 totals 14 residues. The CDR3 protein is CATSSDRVSGELFF. In DNA form, the CDR3 reads TGTGCCACCAGCAGCGACAGGGTCAGCGGGGAGCTGTTTTTT.

Ten or more counts support this clonotype. V is TRBV2 and J is TRBJ1-1; D gene ambiguous. This CDR3 has 13 amino acids. Looked up from germline, CDR1 is SNHLY and CDR2 is FYNNEI. Trimming left V 7 bases short and J 0 bases short, with 9 bases between. CDR3 amino acids: CASISALNTEAFF. CDR3 in DNA: TGTGCCAGCATCTCGGCCCTGAACACTGAAGCTTTCTTT.

The V call is TRBV29-1, the J call TRBJ1-2; D not resolved. Germline assignment: CDR1 SQVTM and CDR2 ANQGSEA. This CDR3 comprises 12 residues. Between the trimmed V and J ends, which lost 6 bases and 8 bases, there was a span of 16 bases. The CDR3 bases are TGCAGCGTATGGGCCTCCTACTGGGGCTACACCTTC. Its protein product is CSVWASYWGYTF.

The J gene is TRBJ2-7, the V gene TRBV20-1; 8 bases agree with TRBD2. Germline-derived CDR1 and CDR2 are DFQATT and SNEGSKA (reference sequence). CDR3 length: 16 residues. V was clipped by 0 bases and J by 3 bases; unmatched bases: 10. CDR3 sequence reads: CSARDLKSGTSYEQYF. In nucleotides, the CDR3 is TGCAGTGCTAGAGATCTCAAGAGTGGGACTAGCTACGAGCAGTACTTC.

This clonotype has more than one count but fewer than ten. This chain uses TRBV7-9 with TRBJ2-1, with D maybe TRBD2 (5 bases). CDR1 is SEHNR, CDR2 FQNEAQ, per germline (reference sequence). V lost 7 bases to trimming and J lost 9 bases, with 13 bases between them. The CDR3 is made up of 12 amino acids. The CDR3 spells CASIAPAGEQFF. DNA of the CDR3: TGTGCCAGCATCGCACCGGCGGGTGAGCAGTTCTTC.

The chain couples TRBV27 to TRBJ2-3, with TRBD1 matching 8 bases. The CDR3 is 14 amino acids. J was trimmed by 11 bases and V by 6 bases; bases with no gene match: 13. The germline CDR1 and CDR2 sequences are MNHEY and SMNVEV (reference sequence). The CDR3 reads CASSPRQGSIRQYF. The CDR3, as DNA: TGTGCCAGCAGCCCACGACAGGGGTCAATTAGGCAGTATTTT.

CDR3 region: CAISQGASRIETQYF. Here the CDR3 DNA reads TGTGCCATCAGCCAGGGGGCAAGTCGTATAGAGACCCAGTACTTC. This sequence joins TRBV10-3 and TRBJ2-5; the match to TRBD1 covers 8 bases. This CDR3 has 15 amino acids. V lost 6 bases, J lost 4 bases, and 10 bases stayed unmatched. CDR1 ENHRY and CDR2 SYGVKD come from the germline V gene.

The table lists this clonotype with a few counts. The V gene is TRBV5-1, the J gene TRBJ2-1; 9 bases fit TRBD1. There are 17 residues in the CDR3. CDR1 and CDR2 from the germline V gene are SGHRS and YFSETQ. V shed 4 bases and J 6 bases; nucleotides not matched to a gene: 14. CDR3 sequence reads: CASSLPATGGNSNEQFF. The CDR3 DNA follows: TGCGCCAGCAGCCTTCCCGCGACAGGGGGAAATAGCAATGAGCAGTTCTTC.